This TCR beta chain derives from a study of CD8+CD57+ T cells in acquired aplastic anemia. Study information: In CD4+ cells, healthy donors produced an average of approximately 11 million reads.

Whole-study results and caveats: Patients and controls turned out to have around 29 CD8+ CDR3 sequences in common.

CDR1 and CDR2 (germline): KGHSH, LQKENI. This CDR3 is built from 14 residues. With regard to this clonotype: No antigen is known for it. At one boundary the junction diverges from the germline segment, which might be a read error.

The template used for profiling TCR beta VDJ and CDR3 was genomic DNA. TCRdb ran MiXCR on the reads and lists one entry per CDR3 protein. The sample includes 150,000 to 200,000 distinct CDR3 sequences, around 45% of them seen just once. This clonotype was sampled from a human donor in good health. The sequencing input was sorted CD4+, CD8+, or CD8+CD57+ T cells (not recorded which) from PBMCs. The chain is built from TRBV18 and TRBJ2-7; D is possibly TRBD1 (5 bases). The CDR3, as DNA: TGTGCCAGCTCACTGCTTAGGGGAACCTATGAGCAGTACTTC. Its translation: CASSLLRGTYEQYF.